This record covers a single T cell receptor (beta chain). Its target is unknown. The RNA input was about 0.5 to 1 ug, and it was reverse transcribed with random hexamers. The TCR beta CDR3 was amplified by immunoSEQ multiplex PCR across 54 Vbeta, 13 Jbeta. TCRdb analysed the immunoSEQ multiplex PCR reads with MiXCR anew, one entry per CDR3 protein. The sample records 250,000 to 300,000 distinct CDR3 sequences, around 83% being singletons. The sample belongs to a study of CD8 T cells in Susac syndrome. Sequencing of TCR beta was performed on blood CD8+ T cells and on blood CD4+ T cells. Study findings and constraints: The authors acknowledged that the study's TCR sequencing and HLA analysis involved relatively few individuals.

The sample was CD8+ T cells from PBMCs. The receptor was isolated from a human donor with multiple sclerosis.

The CDR3 here is CASSSTGGRAGNTIYF. CDR3 coding DNA: TGTGCCAGCTCATCAACAGGGGGACGCGCTGGAAACACCATATATTTT. V usage is TRBV18 and J usage is TRBJ1-3; TRBD1 matches at 8 bases. J lost 2 bases, V lost 5 bases, and 8 bases had no gene match. The germline CDR1 and CDR2 sequences are KGHSH and LQKENI. This CDR3 contains 16 residues.